Following are 28 T cell receptor beta chains from one sample sequenced in a study of cytomegalovirus exposure and HLA in healthy donors. The PCR contained 60 Vbeta and 13 Jbeta primers. TCRdb's copy holds only in-frame clones and misses some; the assay was immunoSEQ multiplex PCR. The sample yields 150,000 to 200,000 clones, around 83% seen once. Source material: PBMCs. All receptors derive from a man between 45 and 60 years old in good health and CMV-seronegative.

The V gene is TRBV5-1, the J gene TRBJ1-2; TRBD1 aligns across 7 bases. V was clipped by 3 bases and J by 7 bases; unmatched bases: 15. The CDR3 covers 16 residues. Germline V gene lookup returns CDR1 SGHRS and CDR2 YFSETQ. The CDR3 reads CASSSGGPPGGSGYTF. CDR3 DNA sequence: TGCGCCAGCAGCTCTGGCGGGCCCCCAGGGGGTAGTGGCTACACCTTC.

This chain uses TRBV7-6 with TRBJ2-2, with 12 bases that match TRBD2. The trim removed 1 base at V and 7 bases at J, leaving 7 bases unmatched. This CDR3 is 17 amino acids long. Germline V gene data show CDR1 as SGHVS and CDR2 as FNYEAQ. As DNA, the CDR3 is TGTGCCAGCAGCTTAGAGGCCCGACTAGCGGGAGTCGGGGAGCTGTTTTTT. Amino acids: CASSLEARLAGVGELFF. The full variable domain, rest sourced from reference TRBV7-6 and TRBJ2-2, is GAGVSQSPRYKVTKRGQDVALRCDPISGHVSLYWYRQALGQGPEFLTYFNYEAQQDKSGLPNDRFSAERPEGSISTLTIQRTEQRDSAMYRCASSLEARLAGVGELFFGEGSRLTVL.

The chain links TRBV7-2 to TRBJ2-5; perhaps TRBD2 as D (6 bases). Trimming stripped 6 bases from V and 1 base from J, with 15 bases between. The CDR3 extends over 15 amino acids. Germline-derived CDR1 and CDR2 are SGHTA and FQGNSA. CDR3: CASSSRTTPQETQYF. The CDR3 DNA is TGTGCCAGCAGTTCTAGGACTACGCCCCAAGAGACCCAGTACTTC.

Comments on this clone: At one of its ends the junction is not consistent with the germline gene, which may arise from a read error. The chain recombines TRBV7-3 with TRBJ2-1, with TRBD2 matching over 8 bases. CDR3 length: 15 amino acids. Germline CDR1 is SGHTA and CDR2 is FQGTGA. This CDR3 is CASSLSGGQYNEQFF. The CDR3 bases are TGTGCCAGCAGTTTAAGCGGGGGACAATACAATGAGCAGTTCTTC.

The gene calls are TRBV7-2 and TRBJ1-2; tentative D call: TRBD1 (5 bases). Per germline, CDR1 SGHTA and CDR2 FQGNSA. This CDR3 is built from 19 residues. With 0 bases removed from V and 3 bases from J, the gap between germline ends came to 23 bases. This CDR3 is CASSLAQVGGGGSHYGYTF. The CDR3 nucleotides are TGTGCCAGCAGCTTAGCCCAAGTCGGTGGGGGGGGATCTCACTATGGCTACACCTTC.

The rearrangement links TRBV27 to TRBJ1-2, with 9 bases that match TRBD1. The CDR3 sequence is 14 residues long. Trimming took 5 bases from V and 0 from J; bases not matched to a gene: 1. Looked up from germline, CDR1 is MNHEY and CDR2 is SMNVEV (reference sequence). The CDR3 nucleotides are TGTGCCAGCAGTCGACAGGGGGCTAACTATGGCTACACCTTC. Residues: CASSRQGANYGYTF.

The gene calls are TRBV7-9 and TRBJ2-5; D gene uncertain. The end of the DNA is better explained by TRBJ2-7, so the J call may be wrong. This CDR3 comprises 12 residues. Germline loops: CDR1 SEHNR, CDR2 FQNEAQ (reference sequence). CDR3 DNA sequence: TGTGCCAGCAGCTCCTTCCTGGGCGAGCAGTACTTC. Its translation: CASSSFLGEQYF.

The genes are TRBV4-3 and TRBJ2-5, with 8 positions matching TRBD1. V shed 3 bases, J shed 7 bases, and the junction held 7 bases outside the gene matches. The CDR3 is 14 residues long. The germline V gene has CDR1 LGHNA and CDR2 YSLEER. CDR3 sequence reads: CASSHMDRAGTQYF. CDR3 coding DNA: TGCGCCAGCAGCCACATGGACAGGGCGGGGACCCAGTACTTC.

V and J are TRBV4-2 and TRBJ1-3; tentatively, D is TRBD1 (5 bases). Germline lookup yields CDR1 LGHNA and CDR2 YNFKEQ. This CDR3 contains 15 residues. Trimming took off 1 base at V and 2 bases at J, with 9 bases between the two ends. CDR3 residues: CASSQAAGTGNTIYF. DNA for the CDR3: TGTGCCAGCAGCCAAGCTGCAGGGACTGGAAACACCATATATTTT.

The chain couples TRBV19 to TRBJ2-1, with 8 bases matching TRBD2. With V trimmed by 7 bases and J by 5 bases, 13 bases remained unmatched. CDR3 length: 16 residues. Germline V gene data show CDR1 as LNHDA and CDR2 as SQIVND (reference sequence). CDR3 nucleotides: TGTGCCAGTACCCCCCTCAGCGGGGGAAGGAACAATGAGCAGTTCTTC. It specifies CASTPLSGGRNNEQFF.

The chain couples TRBV7-9 to TRBJ2-5; 9 nucleotides match TRBD2. The CDR3 has 15 amino acids. V lost 1 base, J lost 5 bases, and 5 bases stayed unmatched. In germline, CDR1 is SEHNR, CDR2 FQNEAQ (reference sequence). CDR3 amino acids: CASSLGGTSYETQYF. Written as DNA, the CDR3 is TGTGCCAGCAGCTTAGGAGGGACTAGCTATGAGACCCAGTACTTC.

This chain connects TRBV27 to TRBJ2-1; 8 bases agree with TRBD1. Germline values: CDR1 MNHEY, CDR2 SMNVEV (reference sequence). The junction had 5 bases not matched to a gene; V was cut back by 5 bases and J by 11 bases. The CDR3 runs to 12 residues. For the CDR3, the DNA is TGTGCCAGCAGTCTGGGACAGGATAAGCAGTTCTTC. Its translation is CASSLGQDKQFF.

The chain is built from TRBV9 and TRBJ2-7, with TRBD2 identical over 7 bases. Per the germline V gene, CDR1 is SGDLS and CDR2 is YYNGEE. The trim removed 3 bases at V and 5 bases at J, leaving 17 bases unmatched. The CDR3 is 17 residues long. The chain's CDR3 is CASSAGGLGGGPHEQYF. CDR3 DNA sequence: TGTGCCAGCAGCGCCGGGGGTTTGGGGGGAGGGCCCCACGAGCAGTACTTC.

This rearrangement joins TRBV7-3 to TRBJ2-2; TRBD1 is a possible D gene (6 bases). Germline CDR1 SGHTA, CDR2 FQGTGA. The V and J ends lost 4 bases and 1 base respectively, with 10 bases between them. The CDR3 is 15 amino acids. This CDR3 is CASSSQGQNTGELFF. CDR3 DNA: TGTGCCAGCAGCTCACAGGGCCAGAACACCGGGGAGCTGTTTTTT.

The chain employs TRBV6-1 and TRBJ2-2; D not certain. V dropped 7 bases and J dropped 4 bases, with 7 bases sitting between them. In germline, CDR1 is MNHNS, CDR2 SASEGT. The CDR3 covers 12 residues. The CDR3 protein is CASTFGTGELFF. The CDR3 DNA sequence: TGTGCCAGCACCTTCGGCACCGGGGAGCTGTTTTTT.

V is TRBV7-2 and J is TRBJ2-3; D not certain. Germline CDR1 reads SGHTA; CDR2 reads FQGNSA. The germline V and J ends were trimmed by 6 bases and 0 bases, with 4 bases remaining between them. There are 12 residues in the CDR3. The CDR3 DNA reads TGTGCCAGCAGTTATAGCACAGATACGCAGTATTTT. As protein: CASSYSTDTQYF.

Only a few counts were recorded for this clone. This chain joins TRBV18 and TRBJ2-3; D not certain. CDR1 and CDR2 from the germline V gene are KGHSH and LQKENI. This CDR3 contains 16 residues. V lost 1 base, J lost 1 base, and 12 bases lay in between. Written as DNA, the CDR3 is TGTGCCAGCTCACCACAGGCAGGCTCCGGCACAGATACGCAGTATTTT. This encodes CASSPQAGSGTDTQYF.

This chain links TRBV9 with TRBJ2-1; 9 positions match TRBD1. The germline gives CDR1 SGDLS, CDR2 YYNGEE. The CDR3 has 15 amino acids. J gave up 2 bases and V 0 bases, and 0 bases lay outside the gene matches. Here the CDR3 reads CASSVGDRAYNEQFF. CDR3 nucleotides: TGTGCCAGCAGCGTAGGGGACAGGGCCTACAATGAGCAGTTCTTC.

The genes are TRBV28 and TRBJ2-2, with a possible D match to TRBD2 (5 bases). V lost 5 bases, J lost 9 bases, and 10 bases lay in between. This CDR3 has 12 amino acids. Germline V lookup: CDR1 MDHEN, CDR2 SYDVKM. CDR3 loop: CASSLSGWELFF. The DNA for the CDR3 is TGTGCCAGCAGTCTATCGGGGTGGGAGCTGTTTTTT.

The genes are TRBV10-3 and TRBJ2-7, with 8 bases fitting TRBD2. The CDR3 sequence is 15 residues long. With 0 bases clipped from V and 4 bases from J, the junction kept 5 bases outside the gene matches. Germline values: CDR1 ENHRY, CDR2 SYGVKD. The CDR3 DNA reads as TGTGCCATCAGTGAGTCTGGCGGGGGGCCATACGAGCAGTACTTC. This codes for CAISESGGGPYEQYF.

This chain uses TRBV19 with TRBJ1-5; 9 bases line up with TRBD1. The ends lost 6 bases at V and 4 bases at J; junction bases unmatched: 1. CDR1 and CDR2 from the germline V gene are LNHDA and SQIVND (reference sequence). The CDR3 is 13 amino acids. The CDR3 DNA reads TGTGCCAGTAGCGACAGGGGGAATCAGCCCCAGCATTTT. Amino acids: CASSDRGNQPQHF. Looking up the rest from reference TRBV19 and TRBJ1-5 gives the full variable domain: DGGITQSPKYLFRKEGQNVTLSCEQNLNHDAMYWYRQDPGQGLRLIYYSQIVNDFQKGDIAEGYSVSREKKESFPLTVTSAQKNPTAFYLCASSDRGNQPQHFGDGTRLSIL.

V and J are TRBV28 and TRBJ2-1; 8 nucleotides agree with TRBD2. The germline CDR1 and CDR2 sequences are MDHEN and SYDVKM. The CDR3 extends over 16 amino acids. Trimming at V came to 5 bases and at J to 0 bases, leaving 6 bases not matched to a gene. The CDR3 DNA sequence: TGTGCCAGCAGTCCGCCAGGGACTAGCTCCTACAATGAGCAGTTCTTC. Amino acid sequence: CASSPPGTSSYNEQFF. Full variable domain (outside the CDR3, taken from reference TRBV28 and TRBJ2-1): DVKVTQSSRYLVKRTGEKVFLECVQDMDHENMFWYRQDPGLGLRLIYFSYDVKMKEKGDIPEGYSVSREKKERFSLILESASTNQTSMYLCASSPPGTSSYNEQFFGPGTRLTVL.

This chain links TRBV28 with TRBJ2-7; tentatively, D is TRBD2 (5 bases). The germline V and J ends were trimmed by 5 bases and 2 bases, with 16 bases remaining between them. Germline V gene sequence: CDR1 MDHEN, CDR2 SYDVKM. The CDR3 sequence is 15 residues long. CDR3 loop: CASSPPGGLTYEQYF. Written as DNA, the CDR3 is TGTGCCAGCAGTCCCCCTGGCGGGTTAACCTACGAGCAGTACTTC. Supplemented by reference TRBV28 and TRBJ2-7, the full variable domain reads DVKVTQSSRYLVKRTGEKVFLECVQDMDHENMFWYRQDPGLGLRLIYFSYDVKMKEKGDIPEGYSVSREKKERFSLILESASTNQTSMYLCASSPPGGLTYEQYFGPGTRLTVT.

The chain is built from TRBV2 and TRBJ2-3, with 10 bases matching TRBD2. Germline CDR1 is SNHLY and CDR2 is FYNNEI. The V and J ends lost 5 bases and 6 bases, in that order; junction bases with no gene match: 5. The CDR3 consists of 14 residues. CDR3 amino acids: CASSLAGDSDTQYF. CDR3 DNA sequence: TGTGCCAGCAGTCTAGCGGGAGATTCCGATACGCAGTATTTT.

The genes are TRBV27 and TRBJ2-7; 8 nucleotides agree with TRBD2. V dropped 11 bases and J dropped 2; count of bases not matched to a gene: 8. CDR1 and CDR2 from the germline V gene are MNHEY and SMNVEV (reference sequence). The CDR3 loop spans 13 amino acids. CDR3 amino acids: CAWSGLATYEQYF. As DNA, the CDR3 is TGTGCCTGGTCAGGACTAGCAACCTACGAGCAGTACTTC.

CDR3 in amino acids: CASSPGGGRSGNTIYF. In DNA, the CDR3 is TGTGCCAGCAGCCCCGGAGGGGGCCGCTCTGGAAACACCATATATTTT. This sequence joins TRBV7-2 and TRBJ1-3; 7 bases align to TRBD1. The CDR3 is made up of 16 amino acids. CDR1 is SGHTA, CDR2 FQGNSA, per germline. J gave up 0 bases and V 5 bases, and 7 bases lay outside the gene matches.

The rearrangement joins TRBV19 to TRBJ2-7; D is possibly TRBD1 (6 bases). Trimming removed 7 bases at V and 4 bases at J, with 11 bases between. The CDR3 loop spans 12 amino acids. Germline loops: CDR1 LNHDA, CDR2 SQIVND (reference sequence). The CDR3 sequence: CASTPGQYEQYF. The CDR3, as DNA: TGTGCCAGTACTCCCGGACAGTACGAGCAGTACTTC.

This chain uses TRBV6-1 with TRBJ1-1; D perhaps matches TRBD1 (5 bases). The CDR3 has 13 residues. From germline, CDR1 is MNHNS and CDR2 SASEGT. V lost 2 bases and J lost 4, with 8 bases in between. The CDR3, as DNA: TGTGCCAGCAGTGAACAGGGCGGCACTGAAGCTTTCTTT. Residues: CASSEQGGTEAFF.